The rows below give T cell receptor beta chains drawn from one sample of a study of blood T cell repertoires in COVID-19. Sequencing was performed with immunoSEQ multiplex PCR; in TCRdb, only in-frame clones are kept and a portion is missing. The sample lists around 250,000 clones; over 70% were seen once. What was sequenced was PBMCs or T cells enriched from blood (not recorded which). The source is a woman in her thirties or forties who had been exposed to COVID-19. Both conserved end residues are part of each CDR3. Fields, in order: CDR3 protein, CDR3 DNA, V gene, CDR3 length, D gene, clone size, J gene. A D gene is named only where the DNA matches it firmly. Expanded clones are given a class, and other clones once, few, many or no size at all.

CASSLGRQVYEQYF	TGTGCCAGCAGCTTAGGCCGACAGGTCTACGAGCAGTACTTC	TRBV7-6	14	NA	NA	TRBJ2-7
CASSSTGDGYGYTF	TGTGCCAGCAGTTCGACAGGGGATGGCTATGGCTACACCTTC	TRBV6-5	14	TRBD1	NA	TRBJ1-2
CASSKLAGGPSGELFF	TGCGCCAGCAGCAAACTAGCGGGAGGGCCATCTGGGGAGCTGTTTTTT	TRBV4-3	16	TRBD2	once	TRBJ2-2
CATSGVGQGSTGELFF	TGTGCCACCAGTGGGGTCGGGCAGGGGTCCACCGGGGAGCTGTTTTTT	TRBV24-1	16	NA	once	TRBJ2-2
CASLGTDSYEQYF	TGTGCCAGCCTAGGGACAGACTCCTACGAGCAGTACTTC	TRBV28	13	TRBD1	NA	TRBJ2-7
CSASRTGGETQYF	TGCAGTGCTAGTAGAACTGGCGGAGAGACCCAGTACTTC	TRBV20-1	13	NA	NA	TRBJ2-5
CASRRITGLDAGELFF	TGTGCCAGTAGGAGGATAACGGGACTAGACGCCGGGGAGCTGTTTTTT	TRBV19	16	TRBD2	NA	TRBJ2-2
CASSFHDPGQGYEQYF	TGTGCCAGCAGTTTCCACGATCCGGGACAGGGCTACGAGCAGTACTTC	TRBV28	16	TRBD1	NA	TRBJ2-7
CASSGQGAGEQFF	TGTGCCAGCAGCGGGCAGGGGGCGGGTGAGCAGTTCTTC	TRBV5-1	13	TRBD1	NA	TRBJ2-1
CSVETMMNTEAFF	TGCAGCGTAGAGACAATGATGAACACTGAAGCTTTCTTT	TRBV29-1	13	NA	NA	TRBJ1-1
CASSYPTGEQTQYF	TGTGCCAGCAGTTATCCCACAGGGGAACAGACCCAGTACTTC	TRBV6-2/TRBV6-3	14	TRBD1	NA	TRBJ2-5
CASRRTASTDTQYF	TGTGCCAGCAGAAGGACAGCCAGCACAGATACGCAGTATTTT	TRBV7-2	14	NA	NA	TRBJ2-3
CASSRTGTGESNSPLHF	TGTGCCAGCTCCCGGACCGGGACAGGGGAATCGAATTCACCCCTCCACTTT	TRBV18	17	TRBD1	NA	TRBJ1-6
CAWSVNSGTNTEAFF	TGTGCCTGGAGTGTAAATTCAGGTACGAACACTGAAGCTTTCTTT	TRBV30	15	NA	NA	TRBJ1-1
CASSPDRANYGYTF	TGTGCCAGCAGTCCGGACAGAGCTAACTATGGCTACACCTTC	TRBV27	14	NA	NA	TRBJ1-2
CAISAASGGYTF	TGTGCCATCAGTGCGGCGTCGGGAGGCTACACCTTC	TRBV10-3	12	NA	NA	TRBJ1-2
CASSLSMATDEQFF	TGTGCCAGCAGCCTCTCAATGGCTACAGATGAGCAGTTCTTC	TRBV7-9	14	NA	NA	TRBJ2-1
CASSLNYGYTF	TGTGCCAGCAGCCTTAACTATGGCTACACCTTC	TRBV7-9	11	NA	NA	TRBJ1-2
CSVTQGALTEAFF	TGCAGCGTTACACAGGGTGCTCTCACTGAAGCTTTCTTT	TRBV29-1	13	NA	NA	TRBJ1-1
CASASGGNTDTQYF	TGTGCCAGCGCTAGCGGGGGGAACACAGATACGCAGTATTTT	TRBV27	14	TRBD2	NA	TRBJ2-3
CASGLTGTDNSPLHF	TGCGCCAGCGGGTTGACAGGGACGGATAATTCACCCCTCCACTTT	TRBV4-1	15	TRBD1	NA	TRBJ1-6
CASSPADSPLHF	TGTGCCAGCTCACCGGCAGATTCACCCCTCCACTTT	TRBV18	12	NA	NA	TRBJ1-6
CAWSLLVTETQYF	TGTGCCTGGAGTTTGTTAGTTACAGAGACCCAGTACTTC	TRBV30	13	NA	once	TRBJ2-5
CASSPQGAGTDTQYF	TGTGCCAGCTCACCCCAGGGGGCCGGCACAGATACGCAGTATTTT	TRBV18	15	TRBD1	NA	TRBJ2-3
CASKNLRDRVYSPLHF	TGTGCCAGCAAAAACCTCCGGGACAGGGTTTATTCACCCCTCCACTTT	TRBV27	16	TRBD1	NA	TRBJ1-6
CASSQGPQGQKNTEAFF	TGCGCCAGCAGCCAAGGGCCCCAAGGACAGAAGAACACTGAAGCTTTCTTT	TRBV4-1	17	NA	NA	TRBJ1-1
CASSAGTGKNQPQHF	TGTGCCAGCAGCGCCGGGACAGGGAAAAATCAGCCCCAGCATTTT	TRBV9	15	TRBD1	few	TRBJ1-5
CATSDLQGQGTDTQYF	TGTGCCACCAGTGATTTGCAGGGCCAGGGGACAGATACGCAGTATTTT	TRBV24-1	16	NA	NA	TRBJ2-3
CATSELLSTDTQYF	TGTGCCACCAGTGAACTACTCAGCACAGATACGCAGTATTTT	TRBV24-1	14	NA	once	TRBJ2-3
CASRIAGATWEQYF	TGTGCCAGCAGAATAGCGGGGGCCACCTGGGAGCAGTACTTC	TRBV5-4	14	TRBD2	NA	TRBJ2-7
CASSPAADRDTEAFF	TGTGCCAGCTCACCAGCAGCGGACAGGGACACTGAAGCTTTCTTT	TRBV18	15	TRBD1	NA	TRBJ1-1
CASSLGGISGGQETQYF	TGTGCCAGCAGTTTGGGAGGAATTAGCGGGGGACAAGAGACCCAGTACTTC	TRBV5-4	17	TRBD2	NA	TRBJ2-5
CASSLVGGGSSYNSPLHF	TGTGCCAGCAGCTTAGTGGGGGGTGGGAGCTCCTATAATTCACCCCTCCACTTT	TRBV7-2	18	NA	NA	TRBJ1-6
CASSRWDRVMDTQYF	TGTGCCAGCAGCCGTTGGGACAGGGTGATGGATACGCAGTATTTT	TRBV11-3	15	TRBD1	NA	TRBJ2-3
CASSLGSGGAKSSHNEQFF	TGTGCCAGCAGCTTAGGGTCCGGGGGGGCAAAGTCGTCCCACAATGAGCAGTTCTTC	TRBV7-8	19	TRBD2	NA	TRBJ2-1
CASSDPGLAATDTQYF	TGTGCCAGCAGTGACCCGGGACTAGCGGCCACAGATACGCAGTATTTT	TRBV6-2/TRBV6-3	16	TRBD2	NA	TRBJ2-3
CASTRTSGSHEQFF	TGTGCCAGCACCCGGACTAGCGGGAGTCATGAGCAGTTCTTC	TRBV6-4	14	TRBD2	NA	TRBJ2-1
CASSLDIGELFF	TGCGCCAGCAGCTTGGATATCGGGGAGCTGTTTTTT	TRBV5-1	12	NA	NA	TRBJ2-2
CASSVGQGTYNEQFF	TGTGCCAGCAGTGTGGGACAGGGGACCTACAATGAGCAGTTCTTC	TRBV27	15	TRBD1	NA	TRBJ2-1
CASSQQGGAEAFF	TGTGCCAGCAGCCAACAGGGAGGGGCTGAAGCTTTCTTT	TRBV14	13	NA	NA	TRBJ1-1
CAWCRMSGTEAFF	TGTGCCTGGTGTCGAATGTCGGGCACTGAAGCTTTCTTT	TRBV30	13	NA	NA	TRBJ1-1
CASSMFGTSSLMFYNEQFF	TGTGCCAGTAGTATGTTCGGGACTAGCTCTCTAATGTTCTACAATGAGCAGTTCTTC	TRBV19	19	TRBD2	once	TRBJ2-1
CASSLSPGSHGYTF	TGTGCCAGCAGCTTGTCTCCAGGGTCTCATGGCTACACCTTC	TRBV5-4	14	NA	NA	TRBJ1-2
CASSSSGGRWQRSTGELFF	TGTGCCAGCAGTTCATCGGGGGGGCGCTGGCAAAGGAGCACCGGGGAGCTGTTTTTT	TRBV28	19	TRBD2	NA	TRBJ2-2
CASSLSTAGNTIYF	TGTGCCAGCAGCTTAAGTACAGCAGGAAACACCATATATTTT	TRBV7-2	14	NA	NA	TRBJ1-3
CSVAGVSYSYTEAFF	TGCAGCGTTGCAGGGGTCTCCTATTCTTACACTGAAGCTTTCTTT	TRBV29-1	15	NA	NA	TRBJ1-1
CASSSGGPNQPQHF	TGTGCCAGCAGTAGTGGAGGCCCCAATCAGCCCCAGCATTTT	TRBV28	14	NA	once	TRBJ1-5
CASSLNQGVGTDTQYF	TGTGCCAGCAGCTTAAATCAAGGGGTTGGCACAGATACGCAGTATTTT	TRBV7-3	16	NA	few	TRBJ2-3
CASSQELLNRGEKLFF	TGCGCCAGCAGCCAAGAACTTCTGAATCGCGGCGAAAAACTGTTTTTT	TRBV4-3	16	NA	NA	TRBJ1-4
CASTQRGGPGSYEQYF	TGTGCCAGCACTCAGCGGGGGGGGCCCGGATCCTACGAGCAGTACTTC	TRBV6-6	16	TRBD2	NA	TRBJ2-7
CASSLQRAAGSGYGYTF	TGTGCCAGCAGCTTGCAACGGGCAGCGGGATCGGGCTATGGCTACACCTTC	TRBV7-2	17	NA	NA	TRBJ1-2
CASSKTGRETQYF	TGTGCCAGTAGTAAGACAGGGAGAGAGACCCAGTACTTC	TRBV19	13	TRBD1	few	TRBJ2-5
CASKIQGTEKLFF	TGTGCCAGCAAGATACAGGGTACGGAAAAACTGTTTTTT	TRBV2	13	NA	NA	TRBJ1-4
CASSRDTKETQYF	TGTGCCAGCAGCCGAGACACCAAAGAGACCCAGTACTTC	TRBV11-2	13	NA	NA	TRBJ2-5
CASSMGQGLTYEQYF	TGTGCCAGTAGCATGGGACAGGGCCTGACCTACGAGCAGTACTTC	TRBV19	15	TRBD1	NA	TRBJ2-7
CASSLFPGGVDTEAFF	TGTGCCAGCAGCTTATTTCCAGGGGGAGTGGACACTGAAGCTTTCTTT	TRBV7-2	16	TRBD1	NA	TRBJ1-1
CASSLRQGETQYF	TGTGCCAGCAGCTTGCGACAGGGCGAGACCCAGTACTTC	TRBV7-2	13	TRBD1	NA	TRBJ2-5